This T cell receptor beta chain was identified during a study of T cells in Graves' hyperthyroidism and ophthalmopathy. Study information: Before treatment of any kind, peripheral blood was taken at initial diagnosis. Study outcomes and limitations: Blood samples included most of the expanded thyroid clonotypes exceeding 0.001. The model identified upcoming ophthalmopathy a median approximately 6.5 months ahead of onset.

Germline V lookup: CDR1 MDHEN, CDR2 SYDVKM. The CDR3 extends over 13 amino acids. Trimming stripped 4 bases from V and 1 base from J, with 7 bases between. Pregnant or lactating patients were excluded, as were those with uncontrolled infection or other autoimmune disease. In this sample, this clonotype turned up many times. Antigen specificity is unknown. Regions amplified from RNA transcripts were the TCR beta CDR3 regions. During a first-round RT-PCR of the TCR CDR3, the HTBI primer set was used. One entry per CDR3 protein results from TCRdb running MiXCR on the multiplex PCR reads. The table has about 400,000 distinct CDR3 sequences, 15% seen once.

The chain carries TRBV28 and TRBJ1-1, with D unresolved. The sequencing sample was made of blood. The TCR was taken from a woman aged 55-69 years with Graves' ophthalmopathy. In DNA, the CDR3 is TGTGCCAGCAGTTCCGTCGAGAACACTGAAGCTTTCTTT. It is translated as CASSSVENTEAFF.